This entry describes one T cell receptor beta chain. Its antigen is as yet unknown. These data belong to a study of cytomegalovirus exposure and HLA in healthy donors. The study, taken as a whole, reports: A missense DCLRE1C variant was associated with V- and J-gene trimming of TCR beta chains in a later analysis, and an independent cohort replicated the association. The authors later found TCR association rates varying by HLA locus, with DRB1 most and HLA-C fewest. CMV serostatus stood as the only immune exposure information on hand.

The PCR was carried out with 60 Vbeta primers and 13 Jbeta primers. This table comes from immunoSEQ multiplex PCR, and its TCRdb copy is limited to in-frame clones, with some not included. This sample has 150,000 or so clones, with roughly 80% found just once. Donors showed nominal health when sampled, although they likely had unrecorded immune exposures. Material: PBMCs. The clonotype originates from a man over 45 in good health and CMV-seropositive.

This CDR3 is CASSEARGGYEQYF. CDR3 DNA sequence: TGTGCCAGCAGTGAAGCGCGAGGGGGATACGAGCAGTACTTC. The V and J genes are TRBV6-1 and TRBJ2-7, with a tentative D call TRBD1 (6 bases). CDR1 and CDR2 from the germline V gene are MNHNS and SASEGT. The CDR3 length is 14 residues. Trimming shortened V by 0 bases and J by 4 bases, and 10 bases separated the two germline ends.